This T cell receptor beta chain was obtained from a study of T-cell memory formation after mild COVID-19 (dated by TCRdb to about 2021). With regard to the full study: TCR sequence clusters from the two donors were found to be largely donor specific. In a couple of donors, T-cell clones that expanded and contracted after mild COVID-19 were followed by sequencing TCRalpha and TCRbeta repertoires longitudinally. Two young, previously healthy adult volunteers, one female and one male, were included in the cohort. General study outcomes and caveats: SARS-CoV-2 specificity was not confirmed for the second-wave clones peaking on day 37. From day 15 to 85, contracting clones showed balanced CD4/CD8 phenotypes, whereas a second wave of clones that expanded from day 15 to 37 leaned towards CD4+. Only two mild cases were covered by the study, and larger cohorts that include severe cases with pre-infection samples were considered necessary. The detection of some responding clones in pre-infection memory suggests that pre-existing cross-reactive memory T cells joined the SARS-CoV-2 response. Contracting CD4+ clones were found mainly in CM and EM memory subsets, while CD8+ clones were enriched in EMRA.

Per the germline V gene, LGHNA is the CDR1 and YSLEER is the CDR2. The V and J ends are trimmed by 2 bases and 8 bases, leaving 13 bases between them. From its cysteine to its phenylalanine, the CDR3 spans 14 amino acids. This entry keeps only the CDR3 DNA: 42 bases, framed from base 1. This clonotype was detected many times. The antigen this receptor binds is unknown. Within one base of it there is no much larger clone, and no base qualities were kept. PBMCs were isolated by Ficoll-Paque density gradient centrifugation. TCRdb shows the sequencer as Illumina NovaSeq 6000. Using 5'RACE with constant-segment primers, TCRalpha and TCRbeta cDNA libraries were constructed, with sample barcodes and unique molecular identifiers added in the process. Trizol reagent was used to extract RNA from every sample. Amplification of the libraries took two PCR steps, and the second step added a second sample barcode plus Illumina TruSeq adapters. Libraries were sequenced on an Illumina NovaSeq with 2 x 150 bp paired-end reads. On the study's bioinformatics: Demultiplexing of reads and collapsing into UMI-guided consensus sequences were performed with migec v1.2.7. Using mixcr v2.1.11, the UMI consensuses were aligned to TRA and TRB V and J templates and assembled into clonotypes. Expanded or contracted clonotypes were those called significant by both edgeR and NoisET, with noise models trained on biological replicates. For edgeR calls, the thresholds were a false discovery rate-adjusted p below 0.01 and a log2 fold-change of 1. As an exploratory analysis of dynamics, max-normalized trajectories of the 1000 most abundant clonotypes were examined with PCA combined with hierarchical clustering. Separately sequenced CD4+ and CD8+ repertoires were used to assign a CD4 or CD8 phenotype to each responding clone. In TCRdb, the public reads were trimmed at Q25 with fastp and aligned with MiXCR, with productive beta chains retained. Here each entry gathers all rows of one CDR3 protein and keeps the most common genes and DNA. The V and J calls and clone size come from TCRdb's table, not from the authors' own analysis. The sample profile shows 120,000 or so distinct CDR3 sequences; 17% of them were found once. Of the sample, approximately 4.7% falls within the top ten clones.

The chain was built from TRBV4-3 and TRBJ2-1, with the D gene call left open. The sequenced sample consisted of PBMCs or a T cell subset sorted from them (not recorded which). The TCR was taken from a young man who had mild COVID-19 (a few samples of this study predate the infection). The sample titles of this study are shuffled in the database, so cell type and time point are left out; the donor was told from shared clones. The base sequence is TGCGCCAGCAGCCAAAGGACGACCCTTCATGAGCAGTTCTTC. Translated, it gives CASSQRTTLHEQFF.